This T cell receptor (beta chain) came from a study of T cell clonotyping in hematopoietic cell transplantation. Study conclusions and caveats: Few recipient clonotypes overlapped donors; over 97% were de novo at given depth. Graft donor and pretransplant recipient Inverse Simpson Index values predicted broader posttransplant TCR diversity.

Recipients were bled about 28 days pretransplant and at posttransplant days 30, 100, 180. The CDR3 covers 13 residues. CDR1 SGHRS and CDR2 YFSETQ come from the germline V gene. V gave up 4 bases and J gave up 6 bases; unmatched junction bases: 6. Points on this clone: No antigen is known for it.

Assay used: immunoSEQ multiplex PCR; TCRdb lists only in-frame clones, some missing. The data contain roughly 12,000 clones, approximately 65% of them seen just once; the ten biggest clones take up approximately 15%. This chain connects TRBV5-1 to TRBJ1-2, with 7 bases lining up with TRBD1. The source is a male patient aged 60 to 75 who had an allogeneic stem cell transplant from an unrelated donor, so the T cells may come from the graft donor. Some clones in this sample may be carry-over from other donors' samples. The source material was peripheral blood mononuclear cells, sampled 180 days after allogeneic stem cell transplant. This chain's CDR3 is CASSPQGTDGYTF. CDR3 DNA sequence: TGCGCCAGCAGCCCCCAAGGGACAGATGGCTACACCTTC.